These 15 T cell receptor beta chains share one sample of origin, sequenced in a study of glioma-infiltrating T cells after dendritic cell vaccination. Time point specified: after dendritic cell vaccination, including at tumor progression/relapse. The method was immunoSEQ multiplex PCR; TCRdb's version includes in-frame clones alone and lacks a portion of them. The repertoire holds about 87,000 clones, around four fifths seen once, with less than 7% in the top ten. Sequenced here: blood, sampled after dendritic cell vaccination. The receptors come from a human donor with glioblastoma.

The genes are TRBV15 and TRBJ1-1; weak D call: TRBD1 (5 bases). Trimming took off 5 bases at V and 4 bases at J, with 14 bases between the two ends. The CDR3 contains 14 residues. The germline gives CDR1 LNHNV, CDR2 YYDKDF (reference sequence). The CDR3 sequence is CATSPGLQVTEAFF. Here the CDR3 DNA reads TGTGCCACCAGCCCGGGACTCCAAGTCACTGAAGCTTTCTTT.

The chain links TRBV30 to TRBJ2-2; the D gene is possibly TRBD2 (7 bases). This CDR3 is built from 15 residues. Trimming left V 4 bases short and J 3 bases short, with 15 bases between. Looked up from germline, CDR1 is GTSNPN and CDR2 is SVGIG (reference sequence). The CDR3 DNA follows: TGTGCCTGGACCTTAGGGGGGGTCGACACCGGGGAGCTGTTTTTT. It translates to CAWTLGGVDTGELFF.

The chain has TRBV4-1 and TRBJ1-1; D remains unclear. The germline gives CDR1 MGHRA, CDR2 YSYEKL. The CDR3 covers 14 residues. Between the trimmed V and J ends, which lost 4 bases and 5 bases, there was a span of 14 bases. The CDR3 spells CASSPPVDRTEAFF. The DNA for the CDR3 is TGCGCCAGCAGCCCCCCGGTAGATCGGACTGAAGCTTTCTTT.

The sample holds a few counts of this clone. J is TRBJ2-3 and V is TRBV6-1; perhaps TRBD2 as D (7 bases). Trimming stripped 3 bases from V and 3 bases from J, with 16 bases between. The CDR3 runs 16 residues. The germline gives CDR1 MNHNS, CDR2 SASEGT. Here the CDR3 DNA reads TGTGCCAGCAGTGAGTTCGGGGGGCCCCCTACAGATACGCAGTATTTT. Protein sequence: CASSEFGGPPTDTQYF.

The V gene is TRBV30, the J gene TRBJ1-2; 7 bases are a match to TRBD1. Germline V lookup: CDR1 GTSNPN, CDR2 SVGIG (reference sequence). With 4 bases clipped from V and 8 bases from J, the junction kept 10 bases outside the gene matches. CDR3 length equals 13 residues. The CDR3 DNA follows: TGTGCCTGGAACCCCGAGACAGGGATGGGCTACACCTTC. Its protein product is CAWNPETGMGYTF. The variable domain in full, completed from reference TRBV30 and TRBJ1-2, reads SQTIHQWPATLVQPVGSPLSLECTVEGTSNPNLYWYRQAAGRGLQLLFYSVGIGQISSEVPQNLSASRPQDRQFILSSKKLLLSDSGFYLCAWNPETGMGYTFGSGTRLTVV.

The chain employs TRBV5-1 and TRBJ2-1; no clear D gene. The length of the CDR3 is 15 residues. V lost 4 bases to trimming and J lost 3 bases, with 14 bases between them. Per the germline V gene, CDR1 is SGHRS and CDR2 is YFSETQ. The CDR3: CASSVSGSGYNEQFF. CDR3 coding DNA: TGCGCCAGCAGCGTATCCGGTTCGGGCTACAATGAGCAGTTCTTC. Drawing the rest from reference TRBV5-1 and TRBJ2-1, the complete variable domain is KAGVTQTPRYLIKTRGQQVTLSCSPISGHRSVSWYQQTPGQGLQFLFEYFSETQRNKGNFPGRFSGRQFSNSRSEMNVSTLELGDSALYLCASSVSGSGYNEQFFGPGTRLTVL.

The chain joins TRBV9 to TRBJ2-1, with D hard to call. This CDR3 comprises 13 residues. CDR1 is SGDLS and CDR2 is YYNGEE in the germline V gene. V gave up 2 bases and J gave up 8 bases, with 11 bases separating them. For the CDR3, the DNA is TGTGCCAGCAGCGTCGGAATAGCTTATGAGCAGTTCTTC. It translates to CASSVGIAYEQFF.

The CDR3 spells CSVDGDRRNTEAFF. The CDR3 nucleotides are TGCAGCGTTGATGGGGACAGAAGGAACACTGAAGCTTTCTTT. The chain has TRBV29-1 and TRBJ1-1; 7 nucleotides match TRBD1. The germline gives CDR1 SQVTM, CDR2 ANQGSEA. V lost 3 bases to trimming and J lost 1 base; unmatched junction nucleotides: 5. The CDR3 is 14 residues long.

This chain links TRBV7-3 with TRBJ1-1; D is perhaps TRBD1 (6 bases). Trimming pared 2 bases from V and 3 bases from J, leaving 10 bases between. Looked up from germline, CDR1 is SGHTA and CDR2 is FQGTGA. This CDR3 has 14 amino acids. The CDR3, as DNA: TGTGCCAGCAGCTTACGGCACAGGGACACTGAAGCTTTCTTT. This translates into CASSLRHRDTEAFF.

This clone was detected only once. The genes are TRBV6-5 and TRBJ2-3, with 7 bases that match TRBD1. Losses at the gene ends were 6 bases for V and 4 bases for J; bases not matched to a gene: 7. The length of the CDR3 is 14 residues. Germline values: CDR1 MNHEY, CDR2 SVGAGI. The CDR3 DNA reads TGTGCCAGCAGCCTAACAGGGGCTGCAGATACGCAGTATTTT. It codes for CASSLTGAADTQYF.

V is TRBV5-1 and J is TRBJ2-2, with D tentatively TRBD1 (5 bases). Trimming pared 0 bases from V and 5 bases from J, leaving 23 bases between. CDR3 size: 19 residues. CDR1 and CDR2 from the germline V gene are SGHRS and YFSETQ. In nucleotides, the CDR3 is TGCGCCAGCAGCTTGGCTGCGACCCCCCGAATGACAGAGACCGGGGAGCTGTTTTTT. Translating gives CASSLAATPRMTETGELFF.

The rearrangement uses TRBV25-1 and TRBJ1-1; 9 bases agree with TRBD1. Germline CDR1 is MGHDK and CDR2 is SYGVNS. With V trimmed by 4 bases and J by 3 bases, 3 bases remained unmatched. CDR3 length: 14 residues. The CDR3 is CASSGGDRDTEAFF. In nucleotides, the CDR3 is TGTGCCAGCAGTGGGGGGGACAGGGACACTGAAGCTTTCTTT.

V usage is TRBV2 and J usage is TRBJ2-4; 7 bases agree with TRBD2. The CDR3 is 15 residues long. The germline CDR1 and CDR2 sequences are SNHLY and FYNNEI. Trimming took 3 bases from V and 5 from J; bases not matched to a gene: 7. The CDR3 DNA reads TGTGCCAGCAGTGACTTTGCGGGGGTCGAAAACATTCAGTACTTC. This translates into CASSDFAGVENIQYF.

The chain carries TRBV14 and TRBJ1-1; unclear D gene. The CDR3 length is 16 residues. Trimming left V 0 bases short and J 6 bases short, with 17 bases between. CDR1 and CDR2 (germline): SGHDN, FVKESK. CDR3 amino acids: CASSQEVGKGGPEAFF. The CDR3 DNA is TGTGCCAGCAGCCAAGAGGTGGGGAAGGGAGGCCCTGAAGCTTTCTTT. The entire variable domain, with the rest obtained from reference TRBV14 and TRBJ1-1, is as follows: EAGVTQFPSHSVIEKGQTVTLRCDPISGHDNLYWYRRVMGKEIKFLLHFVKESKQDESGMPNNRFLAERTGGTYSTLKVQPAELEDSGVYFCASSQEVGKGGPEAFFGQGTRLTVV.

This chain uses TRBV4-3 with TRBJ1-1; D might be TRBD1 (5 bases). The ends were cut back, 0 bases at V and 4 bases at J, with 9 bases in the middle. The CDR3 totals 14 residues. Germline assignment: CDR1 LGHNA and CDR2 YSLEER. CDR3 DNA: TGCGCCAGCAGCCAAGATCTTACAGGCACTGAAGCTTTCTTT. It encodes CASSQDLTGTEAFF.